This TCR beta chain was found in a study of molecular identifiers for immune sequencing clone quantification. Trimming stripped 7 bases from V and 0 bases from J, with 12 bases between. Germline CDR1 MNHNY, CDR2 SVGAGI (reference sequence). This CDR3 spans 15 amino acids. A single record per CDR3 protein comes from TCRdb applying MiXCR to the PCR reads. The table has about 510,000 distinct CDR3 sequences, around 23% seen once. The table lists this clonotype with a few counts. This TCR was sampled from a human donor in good health. Some libraries in this study had Jurkat cell RNA spiked in. The chain joins TRBV6-6 to TRBJ1-4, with D maybe TRBD1 (6 bases). Sequences were obtained from naive CD8+ T cells from blood, with Jurkat cell RNA spiked in. Subset of the sample: FACS-sorted CD8+CD4-CCR7+CD45RA+ naive T cells. The chain's CDR3 is CASTYREATNEKLFF. The CDR3 DNA reads TGTGCCAGCACCTACAGGGAGGCAACTAATGAAAAACTGTTTTTT.